This TCR beta chain stems from a study of long-term antiretroviral therapy in people with HIV. Overall study findings and caveats: Before ART, certain clones expanded, and these dominated the repertoire at all time points. Blood dates from about 2003 to 2018, possibly under older ART regimens. Controls showed broader CDR3 length ranges than did the HIV repertoires. Even long-term ART left TRB diversity below transplant donor controls, despite gains.

Survey-level immunoSEQ v3.0 assays were run. Sequencing was performed with immunoSEQ multiplex PCR; in TCRdb, only in-frame clones are kept and a portion is missing. The sample contains some 23,000 clones, more than 80% of which appear only once. On this clone: No antigen is known for it.

Germline V gene data show CDR1 as MNHEY and CDR2 as SVGAGI. The CDR3 runs 14 residues. The ends were cut back, 2 bases at V and 4 bases at J, with 11 bases in the middle. This rearrangement joins TRBV6-5 to TRBJ1-1; TRBD1 might be the D (5 bases). The receptor comes from a woman in her 40s with HIV. Sequencing used unsorted PBMCs, obtained 7.6 years after starting antiretroviral therapy. The CDR3 sequence: CASSYKFDSTEAFF. DNA of the CDR3: TGTGCCAGCAGTTACAAATTCGACAGCACTGAAGCTTTCTTT.